The 27 T cell receptor beta chains reported below all come from one sample, sequenced in a study of early T cells in non-severe SARS-CoV-2 infection. TCRdb redid the calling of the 5' RACE reads with MiXCR, one entry per CDR3 protein. The table records tens of thousands of distinct CDR3 sequences, around 10% of them present only once. Material: whole blood. The receptors shown here come from an adult who was a healthcare worker with PCR-confirmed SARS-CoV-2 infection or an uninfected control (not recorded which).

There are a few counts of this clonotype. The V and J genes are TRBV20-1 and TRBJ1-1; 8 bases map to TRBD1. J gave up 4 bases and V 6 bases, and 7 bases lay outside the gene matches. Looked up from germline, CDR1 is DFQATT and CDR2 is SNEGSKA (reference sequence). This CDR3 spans 13 amino acids. The CDR3 region is CSAPGQGATEAFF. The CDR3, as DNA: TGCAGTGCGCCAGGACAGGGTGCCACTGAAGCTTTCTTT.

This clonotype was seen more than once but under ten times. The chain is built from TRBV5-8 and TRBJ1-1; TRBD1 is a possible D gene (6 bases). Trimming took 5 bases from V and 1 from J, leaving 18 bases between them. The CDR3 totals 16 residues. In germline, CDR1 is SGHTS, CDR2 YDEGEE. CDR3 sequence reads: CASSPGRGSSNTEAFF. DNA of the CDR3: TGTGCCAGCAGTCCTGGCAGGGGCAGTTCGAACACTGAAGCTTTCTTT.

This clonotype was picked up a small number of times. This rearrangement joins TRBV20-1 to TRBJ2-1, with 11 bases fitting TRBD2. J lost 6 bases, V lost 6 bases, and 19 bases had no gene match. The CDR3 consists of 18 residues. Germline V gene data show CDR1 as DFQATT and CDR2 as SNEGSKA (reference sequence). CDR3 sequence: CSARGLAGGPAQTNEQFF. CDR3 nucleotide sequence: TGCAGTGCCCGAGGGCTAGCGGGAGGCCCCGCACAAACCAATGAGCAGTTCTTC.

This clonotype was seen ten or more times. The gene calls are TRBV11-2 and TRBJ2-3, with D possibly being TRBD1 or TRBD2 (5 bases each). This CDR3 spans 18 amino acids. The germline V gene has CDR1 SGHAT and CDR2 FQNNGV. Trimming took off 5 bases at V and 1 base at J, with 22 bases between the two ends. The CDR3 sequence is CASSPRGVGPLRTDTQYF. The CDR3 DNA reads as TGTGCCAGCAGCCCCCGTGGGGTGGGACCCTTACGCACAGATACGCAGTATTTT. The variable domain in full, with the rest retrieved from reference TRBV11-2 and TRBJ2-3, is EAGVAQSPRYKIIEKRQSVAFWCNPISGHATLYWYQQILGQGPKLLIQFQNNGVVDDSQLPKDRFSAERLKGVDSTLKIQPAKLEDSAVYLCASSPRGVGPLRTDTQYFGPGTRLTVL.

This clonotype was seen only a few times. A junction end diverges from the germline sequence, so it may reflect a read error. The chain couples TRBV28 to TRBJ2-3, with D possibly being TRBD1 or TRBD2 (5 bases each). The CDR3 is 12 residues long. In germline, CDR1 is MDHEN, CDR2 SYDVKM. The CDR3 spells CASSFAGATGVF. CDR3 in DNA: TGTGCCAGCAGTTTCGCCGGGGCCACCGGGGTTTTT.

This clonotype was seen ten or more times. The chain recombines TRBV9 with TRBJ1-6; TRBD1 might be the D (6 bases). Germline V CDR1 and CDR2: SGDLS, YYNGEE. CDR3 length equals 15 residues. The V gene lost 4 bases and the J gene lost 11 bases, with 19 bases spanning the gap. The CDR3: CASSQSGQGLAPLHF. CDR3 DNA: TGTGCCAGCAGCCAGTCTGGGCAGGGGCTGGCACCCCTCCACTTT.

This chain joins TRBV28 and TRBJ1-1; D unresolved. Germline V gene sequence: CDR1 MDHEN, CDR2 SYDVKM. The CDR3 runs to 11 residues. The V end lost 6 bases, the J end lost 6 bases, and 8 bases lay between the germline ends. CDR3 DNA: TGTGCCAGCAGCCGGTACGCTGAAGCTTTCTTT. This translates into CASSRYAEAFF. The entire variable domain, with the rest obtained from reference TRBV28 and TRBJ1-1, is as follows: DVKVTQSSRYLVKRTGEKVFLECVQDMDHENMFWYRQDPGLGLRLIYFSYDVKMKEKGDIPEGYSVSREKKERFSLILESASTNQTSMYLCASSRYAEAFFGQGTRLTVV.

This clonotype was found many times. The chain has TRBV6-2 or TRBV6-3 and TRBJ1-6; D remains ambiguous. V was cut by 0 bases and J by 9 bases, with 6 bases left in between. The CDR3 has 13 residues. CDR1 and CDR2 (germline): MNHEY, SVGEGT. CDR3 sequence: CASSYSETSPLHF. The CDR3 DNA reads as TGTGCCAGCAGTTACTCGGAGACTTCACCCCTCCACTTT.

J is TRBJ2-1 and V is TRBV3-1; D is uncertain. Germline assignment: CDR1 LGHDT and CDR2 YNNKEL (reference sequence). This CDR3 is built from 12 residues. V was cut by 4 bases and J by 9 bases, with 10 bases left in between. This CDR3 is CASSRPGSEQFF. CDR3 DNA: TGTGCCAGCAGCCGCCCTGGAAGTGAGCAGTTCTTC.

The V call is TRBV6-5, the J call TRBJ1-2, with D unclear. Germline CDR1 reads MNHEY; CDR2 reads SVGAGI. Deletions cut 2 bases from V and 4 bases from J, with 14 bases between. The CDR3 consists of 15 residues. The CDR3 DNA sequence: TGTGCCAGCAGTTACCGGACCCAAGGCGGCTATGGCTACACCTTC. Translating gives CASSYRTQGGYGYTF.

The rearrangement links TRBV28 to TRBJ2-5; 7 nucleotides align to TRBD1. Trimming removed 6 bases from V and 1 base from J; junction bases left unmatched: 5. The CDR3 spans 14 residues. Germline V gene sequence: CDR1 MDHEN, CDR2 SYDVKM. CDR3 sequence (DNA): TGTGCCAGCAGAAACAGGGGACCCCAAGAGACCCAGTACTTC. Its protein is CASRNRGPQETQYF.

This clonotype was detected a few times. The rearrangement uses TRBV20-1 and TRBJ2-1, with 11 bases that match TRBD2. Germline V gene data show CDR1 as DFQATT and CDR2 as SNEGSKA (reference sequence). The CDR3 has 17 residues. Trimming took 3 bases from V and 2 from J; bases not matched to a gene: 9. The CDR3 DNA reads TGCAGTGCTAGGCTTTCTGCTAGCGGGAGGCCCTACAATGAGCAGTTCTTC. Its protein is CSARLSASGRPYNEQFF.

This clonotype was detected ten times or more. The chain employs TRBV7-6 and TRBJ2-5; TRBD1 or TRBD2 may be the D gene (5 bases each). CDR3 length: 14 amino acids. V was pared by 0 bases and J by 9 bases, with 14 bases between. The germline CDR1 and CDR2 sequences are SGHVS and FNYEAQ. Here the CDR3 reads CASSLARWDGAQYF. The CDR3 DNA is TGTGCCAGCAGCTTAGCGAGGTGGGACGGGGCCCAGTACTTC.

Concerning this clonotype: This may arise from a read error, as a much more abundant clone is one base away. The genes are TRBV12-3 or TRBV12-4 and TRBJ2-7; a possible D gene is TRBD1 (5 bases). The CDR3 is 12 amino acids. V lost 8 bases and J lost 6, with 14 bases in between. The DNA of the CDR3 is TGTGCCAGCTGTTACCAGGGTTTCGAGCAGTACTTC. It yields the protein CASCYQGFEQYF.

This clonotype showed up many times. Written as DNA, the CDR3 is TGTGCCAGCAGAGGAGCTTGGGACAGGGCTAACTATGGCTACACCTTC. It encodes CASRGAWDRANYGYTF. The rearrangement joins TRBV6-1 to TRBJ1-2; 9 positions match TRBD1. The CDR3 consists of 16 residues. Germline V gene sequence: CDR1 MNHNS, CDR2 SASEGT. The junction had 8 bases not matched to a gene; V was cut back by 6 bases and J by 0 bases.

CDR3 in amino acids: CASRAGTVSGANVLTF. CDR3 DNA: TGTGCCAGCAGAGCAGGGACGGTCTCTGGGGCCAACGTCCTGACTTTC. This chain connects TRBV2 to TRBJ2-6; D may correspond to TRBD1 or TRBD2 (5 bases each). V lost 6 bases, J lost 0 bases, and 12 bases lay in between. Germline loops: CDR1 SNHLY, CDR2 FYNNEI. This CDR3 spans 16 amino acids.

The chain carries TRBV7-2 and TRBJ2-1; D is perhaps TRBD1 (5 bases). V was pared by 5 bases and J by 1 base, with 12 bases between. In germline, CDR1 is SGHTA, CDR2 FQGNSA. The CDR3 is 15 residues long. The chain's CDR3 is CASSRLQDSYNEQFF. Here the CDR3 DNA reads TGTGCCAGCAGCCGTCTACAGGATTCCTACAATGAGCAGTTCTTC. The full variable domain, completed using reference TRBV7-2 and TRBJ2-1, is GAGVSQSPSNKVTEKGKDVELRCDPISGHTALYWYRQSLGQGLEFLIYFQGNSAPDKSGLPSDRFSAERTGGSVSTLTIQRTQQEDSAVYLCASSRLQDSYNEQFFGPGTRLTVL.

In this sample, this clonotype turned up many times. V usage is TRBV24-1 and J usage is TRBJ2-3; tentatively, D is TRBD1 or TRBD2 (5 bases each). The germline V and J ends were trimmed by 4 bases and 10 bases, with 14 bases remaining between them. Germline V gene data show CDR1 as KGHDR and CDR2 as SFDVKD. The CDR3 has 13 amino acids. The CDR3 region is CATSEWDGLAQYF. The CDR3 DNA sequence: TGTGCCACCAGTGAGTGGGACGGCCTGGCGCAGTATTTT.

This clonotype was observed many times. J is TRBJ1-2 and V is TRBV6-1, with D uncertain. The CDR3 is 15 residues long. Deletions cut 0 bases from V and 2 bases from J, with 10 bases between. Germline V lookup: CDR1 MNHNS, CDR2 SASEGT. CDR3: CASSEARWENYGYTF. DNA for the CDR3: TGTGCCAGCAGTGAAGCTCGATGGGAAAACTATGGCTACACCTTC.

The V and J genes are TRBV5-1 and TRBJ2-7; 8 bases fit TRBD1. The CDR3 contains 14 residues. Germline V gives CDR1 SGHRS, CDR2 YFSETQ. The J segment lost 5 bases and the V segment lost 3 bases, leaving 7 bases of the junction unmatched. Here the CDR3 reads CASSSGQGANEQYF. The CDR3, as DNA: TGCGCCAGCAGCTCAGGACAGGGCGCCAACGAGCAGTACTTC. Full variable domain (remainder filled in from reference TRBV5-1 and TRBJ2-7): KAGVTQTPRYLIKTRGQQVTLSCSPISGHRSVSWYQQTPGQGLQFLFEYFSETQRNKGNFPGRFSGRQFSNSRSEMNVSTLELGDSALYLCASSSGQGANEQYFGPGTRLTVT.

This clonotype was counted ten times or more. The genes are TRBV5-1 and TRBJ2-5; D gene unclear. The CDR3 covers 12 residues. Germline values: CDR1 SGHRS, CDR2 YFSETQ. The ends were cut back, 4 bases at V and 1 base at J, with 5 bases in the middle. CDR3 sequence reads: CASSQTQETQYF. CDR3 coding DNA: TGCGCCAGCAGCCAGACCCAAGAGACCCAGTACTTC.

This clonotype was seen at least ten times. V and J are TRBV29-1 and TRBJ1-1, with unresolved D. Trimming cost V 5 bases and J 0 bases, with 10 bases left between them. CDR3 length equals 13 residues. Germline assignment: CDR1 SQVTM and CDR2 ANQGSEA. The CDR3 DNA is TGCAGCGTTAGCTACGCTATGAACACTGAAGCTTTCTTT. This encodes CSVSYAMNTEAFF.

The CDR3 protein is CASSQDPQGNTEAFF. CDR3 in DNA: TGTGCCAGCAGCCAAGATCCCCAGGGGAACACTGAAGCTTTCTTT. V is TRBV4-2 and J is TRBJ1-1, with D perhaps matching TRBD1 (5 bases). The germline CDR1 and CDR2 sequences are LGHNA and YNFKEQ. The length of the CDR3 is 15 residues. V was pared by 0 bases and J by 1 base, with 9 bases between.

The sample holds a few counts of this clonotype. The J gene is TRBJ1-3, the V gene TRBV7-2; D remains ambiguous. The CDR3 runs 12 residues. Germline-derived CDR1 and CDR2 are SGHTA and FQGNSA. Between the trimmed V and J ends, which lost 4 bases and 2 bases, there was a span of 3 bases. The CDR3 nucleotides read TGTGCCAGCAGCTCGCCTGGAAACACCATATATTTT. Protein product: CASSSPGNTIYF.

This clonotype showed up just a few times. This chain connects TRBV12-5 to TRBJ2-7, with 8 bases that match TRBD1. The CDR3 consists of 13 residues. V trimming: 3 bases; J trimming: 4 bases; junction bases outside the gene matches: 2. CDR1 is LGHNT, CDR2 FRNRAP, per germline. The CDR3 is CASGFTGGYEQYF. CDR3 DNA: TGTGCTAGTGGTTTCACAGGGGGATACGAGCAGTACTTC. The whole variable domain, filled in from reference TRBV12-5 and TRBJ2-7, reads DARVTQTPRHKVTEMGQEVTMRCQPILGHNTVFWYRQTMMQGLELLAYFRNRAPLDDSGMPKDRFSAEMPDATLATLKIQPSEPRDSAVYFCASGFTGGYEQYFGPGTRLTVT.

This chain joins TRBV4-3 and TRBJ2-7, with D perhaps TRBD1 (5 bases). V lost 3 bases and J 6 bases, leaving 12 bases between the germline ends. The CDR3 runs 13 residues. Looked up from germline, CDR1 is LGHNA and CDR2 is YSLEER. CDR3 amino acids: CASSQSGFGEQYF. The DNA of the CDR3 is TGCGCCAGCAGCCAGTCAGGGTTCGGCGAGCAGTACTTC.

The chain employs TRBV28 and TRBJ1-4; tentative D call: TRBD1 (6 bases). The germline CDR1 and CDR2 sequences are MDHEN and SYDVKM. The CDR3 is 15 residues long. V lost 4 bases and J 0 bases, leaving 9 bases between the germline ends. In nucleotides, the CDR3 is TGTGCCAGCAGTTCCGGGGGCTCAACTAATGAAAAACTGTTTTTT. Amino acid sequence: CASSSGGSTNEKLFF.